The entry below gives a single T cell receptor (beta chain) sequence along with its context. Its antigen target is currently unknown. One base away there is no much larger clone; base qualities are not given. This entry comes from a study of blood T cell repertoires in COVID-19 (dated by TCRdb to 2018 to 2021). For context, the study as a whole: Samples covering the acute and convalescent phases of COVID-19 were provided by collaborators in the United States, Italy and Spain. Deeply sampled blood TCRbeta repertoires from subjects exposed to, actively infected with, or recovered from COVID-19 were included in the dataset. The samples were drawn from two sources: the first 160 participants of the ongoing ImmuneRACE study, and fewer than 1,500 subjects contributed by 6 global collaborators. Nearly every sample came with metadata listing a de-identified subject ID, COVID-19 status, age in years and sex. The material from the prospective study consisted of cDNA or gDNA derived from T cells, B-cell-depleted T cells, or PBMCs. A freely available public database, intended as a resource for researchers studying the immune response to SARS-CoV-2, is where the repertoires were released. Where HLA class I and class II types were available, the types were taken from metadata supplied by the sample provider, not from assay-based typing. What the study reported, not specific to this receptor: The quantity of clinical and demographic metadata differed by source and by participant and was supplied without curation.

TCRbeta CDR3 regions were amplified from genomic DNA by means of the immunoSEQ Assay, a bias-controlled multiplex PCR. The source study handled its data this way. The number of nucleated cells in each sample was estimated from the amplification of reference gene primers within the assay. To quantify the absolute abundance of each unique TCRbeta CDR3 rearrangement, sequence reads were collapsed and filtered. Productive Simpson clonality was computed per sample as the square root of Simpson's diversity index over productive rearrangements. TCRdb took over this immuneACCESS table, retaining in-frame rearrangements with V and J assigned. Such tables are incomplete; in checked studies, under half of the missing clones stem from an unresolved V gene, and the remainder is unexplained. V and J calls and clone size follow that table, whereas D and trimming were derived from the DNA. For this sample there are some 110,000 clones; about 74% appear just once. The leading ten clones occupy about 6.8% of the sample.

Collaborating institutions collected whole blood in K2EDTA tubes following their own protocols. For TCRbeta analysis, collaborator samples were shipped as frozen whole blood, as isolated PBMCs, or as DNA extracted from either sample type. Clipping removes 3 bases from V and 8 bases from J, with 13 as the unmatched junction base count. The germline V gene sets CDR1 to KGHSH and CDR2 to LQKENI. From cysteine to phenylalanine, the CDR3 is 18 amino acids long. Here the CDR3 DNA is all that survives: 54 bases in frame from base 1. The sequence derives from a man in his 70s with acute or convalescent COVID-19. Recombination connected TRBV18 to TRBJ2-1, with 13 junctional bases fitting TRBD2. The sequenced sample consisted of peripheral blood. The DNA sequence is as follows: TGTGCCAGCTCACCGGTACTAGCGGGAGGGCCCAAGGATGATGAGCAGTTCTTC. Translated, it reads CASSPVLAGGPKDDEQFF.